The entry below describes one TCR beta chain. Its specificity is not known. This sample is part of a study of OX40 agonist ivuxolimab in advanced cancers. Findings and limits, study-wide: Clonal expansion was among the lowest in partial responders at 0.1-3.0 mg/kg, especially CD8+. In CD8+ T cells, expanded clones were on average more numerous than in CD4+.

The CDR3 spans 16 residues. V lost 4 bases to trimming and J lost 9 bases, with 19 bases between them. Germline CDR1 reads SGHVS; CDR2 reads FQNEAQ. TCRdb's copy holds only in-frame clones and misses some; the assay was immunoSEQ multiplex PCR. The table records about 70,000 clones, 75% to 90% of them present only once. This receptor was obtained from an adult with an advanced solid tumor such as melanoma, head and neck, liver or kidney cancer. This chain connects TRBV7-8 to TRBJ1-6; possibly TRBD1 for D (5 bases). Here the sequenced sample was CD4+ or CD8+ T cells sorted from blood, taken in a trial of the OX40 agonist ivuxolimab. Here the CDR3 reads CASSSETVELGSPLHF. The CDR3, as DNA: TGTGCCAGCAGCTCAGAGACAGTCGAACTGGGTTCACCCCTCCACTTT.